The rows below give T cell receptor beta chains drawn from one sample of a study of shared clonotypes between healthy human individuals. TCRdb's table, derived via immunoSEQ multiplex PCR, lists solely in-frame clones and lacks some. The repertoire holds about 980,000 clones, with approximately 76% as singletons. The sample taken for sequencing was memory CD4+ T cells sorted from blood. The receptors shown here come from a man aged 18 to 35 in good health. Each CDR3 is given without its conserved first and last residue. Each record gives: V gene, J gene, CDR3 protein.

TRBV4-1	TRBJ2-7	ASSQQSAGLFYEQY
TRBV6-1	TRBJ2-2	ASSETGSTGELF
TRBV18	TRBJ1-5	AGSPRGEDQPQH
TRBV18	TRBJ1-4	ASSPRGQGANEKLF
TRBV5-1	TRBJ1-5	ASSRGPSNQPQH
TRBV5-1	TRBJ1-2	ASSLARNPQPLGYT
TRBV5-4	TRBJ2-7	ASSSAGGAYEQY
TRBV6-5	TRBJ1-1	ASSYSRKGFGTEAF
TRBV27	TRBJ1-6	ASSPPGTANSPLH
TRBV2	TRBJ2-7	ASNYAHEQY
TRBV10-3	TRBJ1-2	AISESKANYGYT
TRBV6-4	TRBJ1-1	ASSEIQGTEAF
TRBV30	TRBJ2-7	AWRKSYEQY
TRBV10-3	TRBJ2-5	AIRRTGTVETQY
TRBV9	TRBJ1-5	ASSVGPGVNQPQH
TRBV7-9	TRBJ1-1	ASSLGVAQENTEAF
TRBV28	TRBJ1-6	ASSLPGQGDSPLH
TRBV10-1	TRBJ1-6	ASKGQSDNSPLH
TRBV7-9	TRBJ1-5	ASSSGRAGNQPQH
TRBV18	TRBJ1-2	ASSPLPGQGERGYT
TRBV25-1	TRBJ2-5	ASSDPGVETQY
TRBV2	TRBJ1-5	ASNVPGGNQPQH
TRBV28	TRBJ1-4	ASSPGDRRNEKLF
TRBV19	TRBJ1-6	ASSGQGARSSPLH
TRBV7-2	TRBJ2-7	ASSLRWSPVSASYEQY
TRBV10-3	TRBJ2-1	ATWNKQGSSYNEQF
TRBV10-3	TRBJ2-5	AIRGDRKETQY
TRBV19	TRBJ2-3	ASSIVSQQY
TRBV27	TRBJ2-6	ASSLIPYSGANVLT
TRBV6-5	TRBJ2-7	ASSSTGGRSYEQY
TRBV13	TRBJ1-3	ASSLKAGPSGNTIY
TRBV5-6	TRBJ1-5	ASSIWGRVSSPQH
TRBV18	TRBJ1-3	ASSPPLLSSGNTIY
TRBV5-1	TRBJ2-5	ASRVQALQETQY
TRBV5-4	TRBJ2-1	ASSLEDRDSPEQF
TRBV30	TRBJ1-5	AWSFGQGEKPQH
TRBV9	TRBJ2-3	ASNPLGASSTDTQY
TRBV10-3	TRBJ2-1	AISDGGTYNEQF
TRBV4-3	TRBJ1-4	ASSQDNGANEKLF
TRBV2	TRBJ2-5	ASGAVGETQY
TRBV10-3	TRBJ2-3	AISHPFTDTQY
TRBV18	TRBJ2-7	ASSPPGPTRFYEQY
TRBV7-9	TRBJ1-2	ASSSARLTGQNGYT
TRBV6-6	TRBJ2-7	ASQGQGIYEQY
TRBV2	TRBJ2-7	ASTKGQGSTYEQY
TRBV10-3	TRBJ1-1	ASGGNTEAF
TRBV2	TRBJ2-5	ASSGTGGETQY
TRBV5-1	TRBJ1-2	ASSKDTTSTYGYT
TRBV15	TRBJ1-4	ATSRDDRSNEKLF